This TCR beta chain was identified during a study of blood T cells in healthy people across ages. Findings of the study overall: A greater number of naive CD4+ cells and higher diversity distinguished long-lived donors from aged donors. Age advanced and TCR beta diversity per million T cells fell, roughly linearly.

A J-beta primer mix and a sample-barcoded 5' primer were used in a second PCR of roughly 7 to 12 cycles. From each sample, at least 2.5 million paired-end reads containing CDR3 were obtained. TCRdb passed the 5' RACE reads through MiXCR, listing each CDR3 protein once. The table shows some 1 million distinct CDR3 sequences, with around 45% occurring only once. There are 15 residues in the CDR3. In germline, CDR1 is SGHRS, CDR2 YFSETQ. At least 7 million PBMCs were isolated per sample. In the case of this clonotype: What it recognizes is unknown.

The rearrangement uses TRBV5-1 and TRBJ2-4, with D uncertain. The tail of the sequence fits TRBJ2-7 better, so the J call may be wrong. The sequenced material came from blood. This receptor was taken from a woman aged 55-69 years in good health. CDR3 nucleotide sequence: TGCGCCAGCAGCTTGGCTGGCGCGCTGGGCTACGAGCAGTACTTC. Translated: CASSLAGALGYEQYF.